The source of this T cell receptor (beta chain) is a study of post-analysis software for immune sequencing data. Study in general: The cohort encompassed relapsing-remitting, secondary progressive and progressive-relapsing multiple sclerosis disease courses.

For this clonotype: The target antigen is unknown. One junction end disagrees with the germline gene, perhaps due to a read error.

General observations from the study: TRBV5-6, TRBV5-1 and TRBV20-1 belonged to a set of five TRBV segments that were more frequent in patients than controls.

cDNA libraries for TCR beta contained unique molecular identifiers. TCRdb reprocessed the PCR reads with MiXCR, giving one entry per CDR3 protein. The table has about 570,000 distinct CDR3 sequences, roughly 34% seen once. Germline lookup yields CDR1 MNHEY and CDR2 SVGAGI. The CDR3 loop spans 13 amino acids. This TCR derives from a girl under 18 with multiple sclerosis. The chain is built from TRBV6-5 and TRBJ2-1, with TRBD2 as a possible D gene (6 bases). The sample comprised blood. The CDR3 bases are TGTGCCAGCTTCCGGGACTCCCACAATGAGCAGTTCTTC. As protein: CASFRDSHNEQFF.